The sample holds many counts of the clone carrying this TCR beta chain. Its antigen is as yet unknown. This sample stems from a study of naive and memory T cell subsets. Study-level points and caveats: The RNA method is potentially sensitive to activation and differentiation changes.

V was cut by 4 bases and J by 0 bases, with 9 bases left in between. The CDR3 has 14 residues. Germline CDR1 and CDR2: LGHNA and YSLEER. Reverse transcription of blood and skin TCR RNA was primed at alpha and beta constant regions. Four PCR rounds used nested alpha and beta constant region primers plus the SP2 primer. In TCRdb, the 5' RACE reads were re-called with MiXCR into one record per CDR3 protein. The repertoire includes 20,000 to 25,000 distinct CDR3 sequences, roughly 4% of them detected once, and roughly 8% sits in the top ten. RNA was extracted from 2 to 2.5 ml of whole blood of healthy adults. TCR cDNA received a 3' ligated oligonucleotide that carried a UMI.

The chain joins TRBV4-3 to TRBJ1-1; D remains unclear. The origin of this receptor is a male donor in good health. CDR3 sequence reads: CASSLRGMNTEAFF. The CDR3, as DNA: TGCGCCAGCAGCCTTCGGGGAATGAACACTGAAGCTTTCTTT.